The 28 T cell receptor beta chains reported below all come from one sample, sequenced in a study of PD-L1 blockade in urothelial cancer. Repertoires were generated with immunoSEQ multiplex PCR, while TCRdb's copy carries only in-frame clones and drops some. The repertoire holds roughly 50,000 clones, with about 85% as singletons. Time point here: pretreatment peripheral blood. Here the sequenced sample was PBMCs, taken around atezolizumab (anti-PD-L1) treatment. These receptors were taken from an older man with urothelial cancer.

The rearrangement links TRBV25-1 to TRBJ1-1; 8 nucleotides line up with TRBD1. The CDR3 sequence is 15 residues long. The germline V gene encodes CDR1 MGHDK and CDR2 SYGVNS. V lost 3 bases and J lost 0; bases outside the gene matches: 3. The DNA for the CDR3 is TGTGCCAGCAGTGACAGGGGGCGTATGAACACTGAAGCTTTCTTT. It yields the protein CASSDRGRMNTEAFF.

The genes are TRBV6-5 and TRBJ2-7, with a tentative D call TRBD2 (7 bases). Germline CDR1 and CDR2: MNHEY and SVGAGI. V was clipped by 2 bases and J by 4 bases, with 15 bases between them. This CDR3 comprises 15 residues. CDR3 amino acids: CASSYRRAGAYEQYF. The CDR3 DNA sequence: TGTGCCAGCAGTTACCGCCGGGCGGGGGCTTACGAGCAGTACTTC.

The rearrangement uses TRBV7-3 and TRBJ2-6, with 10 bases fitting TRBD1. The V and J ends lost 0 bases and 0 bases, in that order; junction bases with no gene match: 11. The CDR3 contains 21 residues. CDR1 and CDR2 (germline): SGHTA, FQGTGA. The CDR3 nucleotides read TGTGCCAGCAGCTTAACGGGGATGGGACAGGGGAGATTCTCTGGGGCCAACGTCCTGACTTTC. This gives the protein CASSLTGMGQGRFSGANVLTF.

The chain recombines TRBV7-8 with TRBJ1-2; D gene uncertain. Germline CDR1 reads SGHVS; CDR2 reads FQNEAQ. V was pared by 5 bases and J by 4 bases, with 20 bases between. The CDR3 sequence is 16 residues long. The CDR3 nucleotides are TGTGCCAGCAGCCCCCATTTGCGGGCGGGGAGCTATGGCTACACCTTC. It yields the protein CASSPHLRAGSYGYTF. Full variable domain (rest looked up from reference TRBV7-8 and TRBJ1-2): GAGVSQSPRYKVAKRGQDVALRCDPISGHVSLFWYQQALGQGPEFLTYFQNEAQLDKSGLPSDRFFAERPEGSVSTLKIQRTQQEDSAVYLCASSPHLRAGSYGYTFGSGTRLTVV.

The chain carries TRBV7-9 and TRBJ2-1; D remains ambiguous. The CDR3 is 13 residues long. The germline V gene has CDR1 SEHNR and CDR2 FQNEAQ (reference sequence). Trimming pared 1 base from V and 5 bases from J, leaving 6 bases between. CDR3 loop: CASSLDRDNEQFF. In DNA, the CDR3 is TGTGCCAGCAGCTTAGATCGTGACAATGAGCAGTTCTTC.

The gene calls are TRBV30 and TRBJ2-2; unclear D gene. This CDR3 region has 12 residues. V lost 2 bases, J lost 7 bases, and 8 bases lay in between. CDR1 is GTSNPN and CDR2 is SVGIG in the germline V gene (reference sequence). For the CDR3, the DNA is TGTGCCTGGAGTCCTCTCGTCGGGGAGCTGTTTTTT. As protein: CAWSPLVGELFF. Full variable domain (outside the CDR3, taken from reference TRBV30 and TRBJ2-2): SQTIHQWPATLVQPVGSPLSLECTVEGTSNPNLYWYRQAAGRGLQLLFYSVGIGQISSEVPQNLSASRPQDRQFILSSKKLLLSDSGFYLCAWSPLVGELFFGEGSRLTVL.

This clone was recorded a few times. The J gene is TRBJ2-5, the V gene TRBV7-8; D unclear. This CDR3 has 14 residues. The germline V and J ends were trimmed by 1 base and 4 bases, with 10 bases remaining between them. The germline V gene has CDR1 SGHVS and CDR2 FQNEAQ. In DNA, the CDR3 is TGTGCCAGCAGCTTAGTCGCAGTACGAGAGACCCAGTACTTC. This gives the protein CASSLVAVRETQYF.

This clone was seen more than once but under ten times. This chain connects TRBV2 to TRBJ2-2; 8 bases line up with TRBD1. The CDR3 spans 17 residues. Germline lookup yields CDR1 SNHLY and CDR2 FYNNEI. With 7 bases clipped from V and 1 base from J, the junction kept 11 bases outside the gene matches. The CDR3 region has the DNA TGTGCCAGCATACCAGGACAGGGCATACTGAACACCGGGGAGCTGTTTTTT. Protein product: CASIPGQGILNTGELFF. The entire variable domain, with the rest obtained from reference TRBV2 and TRBJ2-2, is as follows: EPEVTQTPSHQVTQMGQEVILRCVPISNHLYFYWYRQILGQKVEFLVSFYNNEISEKSEIFDDQFSVERPDGSNFTLKIRSTKLEDSAMYFCASIPGQGILNTGELFFGEGSRLTVL.

There are a few counts of this clone. This chain links TRBV6-1 with TRBJ2-7; TRBD2 agrees at 12 bases. This CDR3 is built from 16 residues. Germline values: CDR1 MNHNS, CDR2 SASEGT. The junction had 7 bases not matched to a gene; V was cut back by 4 bases and J by 3 bases. The CDR3 protein is CASSGSLAGGYYEQYF. The CDR3 nucleotides are TGTGCCAGCAGTGGATCCCTAGCGGGAGGGTACTACGAGCAGTACTTC.

The chain employs TRBV7-9 and TRBJ1-2; TRBD1 might be the D (6 bases). This CDR3 contains 14 residues. The ends were cut back, 5 bases at V and 0 bases at J, with 10 bases in the middle. Germline V CDR1 and CDR2: SEHNR, FQNEAQ (reference sequence). DNA for the CDR3: TGTGCCAGCAGCGTGGACAGCACTAACTATGGCTACACCTTC. Its translation: CASSVDSTNYGYTF.

This chain links TRBV18 with TRBJ2-2, with 16 bases lining up with TRBD2. The J segment lost 0 bases and the V segment lost 8 bases, leaving 6 bases of the junction unmatched. CDR3 length: 18 residues. Germline assignment: CDR1 KGHSH and CDR2 LQKENI. CDR3: CASHGTSGRATNTGELFF. Here the CDR3 DNA reads TGTGCCAGCCACGGGACTAGCGGGAGGGCCACGAACACCGGGGAGCTGTTTTTT.

This rearrangement joins TRBV7-8 to TRBJ2-2; 16 bases line up with TRBD2. This CDR3 region has 18 residues. Germline CDR1 SGHVS, CDR2 FQNEAQ. V gave up 4 bases and J gave up 4 bases; unmatched junction bases: 6. CDR3 nucleotide sequence: TGTGCCAGCAGCTGGGGACTAGCGGGAGGGGGTGGCACCGGGGAGCTGTTTTTT. It is translated as CASSWGLAGGGGTGELFF. The whole variable domain, remainder taken from reference TRBV7-8 and TRBJ2-2, is GAGVSQSPRYKVAKRGQDVALRCDPISGHVSLFWYQQALGQGPEFLTYFQNEAQLDKSGLPSDRFFAERPEGSVSTLKIQRTQQEDSAVYLCASSWGLAGGGGTGELFFGEGSRLTVL.

The V and J genes are TRBV7-3 and TRBJ2-1; 12 bases agree with TRBD2. V lost 5 bases and J lost 4; bases outside the gene matches: 3. This CDR3 comprises 15 residues. Looked up from germline, CDR1 is SGHTA and CDR2 is FQGTGA. The CDR3 here is CASSKGLAGYNEQFF. The CDR3, as DNA: TGTGCCAGCAGCAAGGGACTAGCGGGTTACAATGAGCAGTTCTTC.

This chain connects TRBV11-1 to TRBJ2-1, with 14 nucleotides matching TRBD2. There are 14 residues in the CDR3. The V gene's germline CDR1 is SGHAT and CDR2 FQDESV (reference sequence). J was trimmed by 12 bases and V by 4 bases; bases with no gene match: 5. CDR3 in DNA: TGTGCCAGCAGCTCGGGACTAGCGGGAGAAAGGCAGTTCTTC. The encoded protein is CASSSGLAGERQFF.

The chain is built from TRBV6-5 and TRBJ2-5, with TRBD1 identical over 7 bases. The germline CDR1 and CDR2 sequences are MNHEY and SVGAGI. The CDR3 runs to 13 residues. The J segment lost 5 bases and the V segment lost 4 bases, leaving 4 bases of the junction unmatched. CDR3 coding DNA: TGTGCCAGCAGTTCGACAGGGTTGGAGACCCAGTACTTC. Its translation is CASSSTGLETQYF.

The chain employs TRBV5-1 and TRBJ2-7; 9 nucleotides line up with TRBD1. Trimming cost V 4 bases and J 5 bases; bases outside gene matches: 7. This CDR3 has 14 amino acids. The germline CDR1 and CDR2 sequences are SGHRS and YFSETQ. The CDR3 nucleotides read TGCGCCAGCAGCCCGGGGACAGGGTCCGACGAGCAGTACTTC. Its protein is CASSPGTGSDEQYF.

The chain carries TRBV5-1 and TRBJ2-2; D is ambiguous. V lost 3 bases, J lost 1 base, and 10 bases lay in between. The CDR3 is made up of 15 amino acids. Germline CDR1 SGHRS, CDR2 YFSETQ. Here the CDR3 DNA reads TGCGCCAGCAGCTCGGCTAGATTGAACACCGGGGAGCTGTTTTTT. Amino acids: CASSSARLNTGELFF.

This clone appeared a few times. The chain has TRBV6-6 and TRBJ1-2; D might be TRBD1 (5 bases). Germline CDR1 reads MNHNY; CDR2 reads SVGAGI (reference sequence). The CDR3 sequence is 14 residues long. V was clipped by 4 bases and J by 7 bases, with 16 bases between them. The CDR3, as DNA: TGTGCCAGCAGTTCCCCATCAGGGCCGGGTGGCTACACCTTC. It translates to CASSSPSGPGGYTF.

Only a few counts were recorded for this clone. This chain joins TRBV5-5 and TRBJ2-7; tentatively, D is TRBD2 (5 bases). Trimming took 2 bases from V and 3 from J, leaving 6 bases between them. Germline V gene data show CDR1 as SGHKS and CDR2 as YYEKEE (reference sequence). The CDR3 spans 12 residues. This CDR3 reads CASSFSDYEQYF. The CDR3 DNA reads as TGTGCCAGCAGCTTTAGCGACTACGAGCAGTACTTC.

This clone was detected once. The J gene is TRBJ2-2, the V gene TRBV11-3; D gene unclear. CDR3 length: 14 residues. CDR1 and CDR2 (germline): SGHNT, YENEEA. The V end lost 5 bases, the J end lost 5 bases, and 12 bases lay between the germline ends. CDR3 sequence: CASSDSFRTGELFF. CDR3 sequence (DNA): TGTGCCAGCAGCGACTCCTTTCGTACCGGGGAGCTGTTTTTT. Using reference TRBV11-3 and TRBJ2-2 for the parts outside the CDR3, the full variable domain is EAGVVQSPRYKIIEKKQPVAFWCNPISGHNTLYWYLQNLGQGPELLIRYENEEAVDDSQLPKDRFSAERLKGVDSTLKIQPAELGDSAVYLCASSDSFRTGELFFGEGSRLTVL.

This chain connects TRBV7-3 to TRBJ2-1; 10 bases match TRBD2. The CDR3 length is 16 residues. The J segment lost 2 bases and the V segment lost 5 bases, leaving 6 bases of the junction unmatched. The germline CDR1 and CDR2 sequences are SGHTA and FQGTGA. DNA for the CDR3: TGTGCCAGCAGCCTTCGAGGACTAGCGGCCTACAATGAGCAGTTCTTC. This encodes CASSLRGLAAYNEQFF.

The rearrangement links TRBV7-9 to TRBJ1-1; 8 bases are shared with TRBD1. V shed 3 bases, J shed 1 base, and the junction held 4 bases outside the gene matches. CDR1 and CDR2 from the germline V gene are SEHNR and FQNEAQ (reference sequence). The length of the CDR3 is 15 residues. The CDR3 nucleotides read TGTGCCAGCAGCTTCGGGACAGGAAGGAACACTGAAGCTTTCTTT. Translating gives CASSFGTGRNTEAFF.

This clone has a single count. The chain joins TRBV2 to TRBJ1-2; 9 bases match TRBD1. J lost 1 base, V lost 4 bases, and 4 bases had no gene match. This CDR3 is 15 amino acids long. Per germline, CDR1 SNHLY and CDR2 FYNNEI. DNA of the CDR3: TGTGCCAGCAGTGCCGGGACAGGGATTAACTATGGCTACACCTTC. This sequence encodes CASSAGTGINYGYTF.

This clone was found once. V usage is TRBV19 and J usage is TRBJ1-5; 7 nucleotides agree with TRBD1. The germline V gene encodes CDR1 LNHDA and CDR2 SQIVND (reference sequence). Trimming cost V 6 bases and J 1 base; bases outside gene matches: 9. The CDR3 is 16 residues long. The CDR3 loop is CASRLTGVVSNQPQHF. The DNA of the CDR3 is TGTGCCAGTAGACTAACAGGGGTCGTGAGCAATCAGCCCCAGCATTTT.

V gene TRBV9 combines with J gene TRBJ1-2; 7 bases line up with TRBD1. Per germline, CDR1 SGDLS and CDR2 YYNGEE. V was pared by 3 bases and J by 5 bases, with 7 bases of the junction left unmatched. The CDR3 consists of 14 residues. The CDR3 loop is CASSGDREGYGYTF. The CDR3 DNA reads TGTGCCAGCAGCGGCGACAGGGAAGGTTATGGCTACACCTTC.

This chain joins TRBV30 and TRBJ1-3; possibly TRBD1 for D (5 bases). Per germline, CDR1 GTSNPN and CDR2 SVGIG (reference sequence). The CDR3 runs 17 residues. V lost 1 base to trimming and J lost 0 bases, with 16 bases between them. CDR3 sequence (DNA): TGTGCCTGGAGTGGATCCCACACAGGCGACTCTGGAAACACCATATATTTT. Its translation: CAWSGSHTGDSGNTIYF.

This chain links TRBV29-1 with TRBJ1-1, with D perhaps TRBD1 (6 bases). V was shortened by 3 bases and J by 3 bases, with 20 bases between the two germline ends. From germline, CDR1 is SQVTM and CDR2 ANQGSEA. The length of the CDR3 is 16 residues. This CDR3 is CSVEGLQDRDYTEAFF. The CDR3 bases are TGCAGCGTTGAGGGTCTCCAGGACAGAGATTACACTGAAGCTTTCTTT.

This chain joins TRBV15 and TRBJ2-1, with 8 bases matching TRBD2. CDR1 and CDR2 (germline): LNHNV, YYDKDF (reference sequence). This CDR3 comprises 16 residues. Germline trimming cut 0 bases from V and 3 bases from J; bases unmatched to any gene: 4. The CDR3 DNA sequence: TGTGCCACCAGCAGAGATTACGGGACTAGCTACAATGAGCAGTTCTTC. Translation gives CATSRDYGTSYNEQFF.